This T cell receptor (beta chain) is drawn from a study of T cell responses to AZD1222 COVID-19 vaccine. The study, taken as a whole, reports: Spike-specific TCR breadth and depth both grew after two AZD1222 doses. Unmutated variant regions reportedly attract nearly half of all spike-specific TCRs.

With regard to this clone: Its antigen is unidentified.

Data came from immunoSEQ multiplex PCR; TCRdb stores just in-frame clones and leaves some out. Here the sample spans about 120,000 clones, roughly 89% being singletons. The CDR3 is 14 residues long. V gave up 2 bases and J gave up 8 bases, with 13 bases separating them. Germline lookup yields CDR1 SGHDN and CDR2 FVKESK. The input for sequencing was peripheral blood, taken on day 0 of AZD1222 vaccination. The chain has TRBV14 and TRBJ2-1, with a possible D match to TRBD2 (5 bases). This clonotype was obtained from an adult in good health. The CDR3 reads CASSQWGAVDEQFF. The CDR3 nucleotides read TGTGCCAGCAGCCAATGGGGAGCGGTTGATGAGCAGTTCTTC.